This T cell receptor (beta chain) was sequenced during a study of technical replicates of blood from a few donors. CDR3 size: 20 residues. The V end was cut by 3 bases, the J end by 0 bases, with 21 bases between. Germline V lookup: CDR1 LGHNT, CDR2 FRNRAP. Using immunoSEQ multiplex PCR, the repertoire was profiled, and TCRdb retains in-frame clones only, with some absent. The table lists 58,000 or so clones, about 90% of them singletons. The V and J genes are TRBV12-5 and TRBJ1-6, with D possibly matching TRBD1 (6 bases). Sequences were obtained from PBMCs. This TCR was recovered from a human donor in good health. Some clones in this sample may be carry-over from other donors' samples. CDR3 loop: CASGLGPGDILSSYNSPLHF. CDR3 sequence (DNA): TGTGCTAGTGGTTTAGGGCCCGGGGACATCCTGAGCTCCTATAATTCACCCCTCCACTTT.